This T cell receptor beta chain is from a study of T cells in Graves' hyperthyroidism and ophthalmopathy. Per the germline V gene, CDR1 is SEHNR and CDR2 is FQNEAQ (reference sequence). Trimming at V came to 8 bases and at J to 2 bases, leaving 6 bases not matched to a gene. This CDR3 comprises 15 residues. What was amplified from RNA transcripts were TCR beta CDR3 regions. HTBI primers were the set used in a first-round RT-PCR of the TCR CDR3. TCRdb processed the multiplex PCR reads anew with MiXCR; each CDR3 protein has one entry. The data contain 700,000 or so distinct CDR3 sequences, roughly 15% of them singletons.

The sequencing sample was made of blood. The source is a woman between 50 and 59 years old with Graves' ophthalmopathy. The V gene is TRBV7-9, the J gene TRBJ2-6, with 7 positions matching TRBD2. The CDR3 protein is CASGGGSAGANVLTF. The CDR3 coding sequence is TGTGCCAGCGGGGGGGGTAGCGCTGGGGCCAACGTCCTGACTTTC.